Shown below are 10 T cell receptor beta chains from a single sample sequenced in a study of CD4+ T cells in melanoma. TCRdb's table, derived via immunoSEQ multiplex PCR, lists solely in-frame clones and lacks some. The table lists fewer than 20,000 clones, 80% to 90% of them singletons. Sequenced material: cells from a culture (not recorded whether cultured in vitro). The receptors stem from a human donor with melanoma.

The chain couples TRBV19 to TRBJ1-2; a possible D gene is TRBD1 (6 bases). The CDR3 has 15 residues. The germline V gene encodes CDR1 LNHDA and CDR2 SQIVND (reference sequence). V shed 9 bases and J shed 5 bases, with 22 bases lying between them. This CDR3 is CASRAPDRRLYGYTF. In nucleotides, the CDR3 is TGTGCCAGCCGAGCCCCCGACAGGAGGCTTTATGGCTACACCTTC.

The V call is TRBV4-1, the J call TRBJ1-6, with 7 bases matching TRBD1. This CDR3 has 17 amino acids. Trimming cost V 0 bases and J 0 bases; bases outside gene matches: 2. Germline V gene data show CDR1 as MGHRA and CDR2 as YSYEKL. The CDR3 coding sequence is TGCGCCAGCAGCCAAGAGGGGACAGCCTCCTATAATTCACCCCTCCACTTT. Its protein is CASSQEGTASYNSPLHF.

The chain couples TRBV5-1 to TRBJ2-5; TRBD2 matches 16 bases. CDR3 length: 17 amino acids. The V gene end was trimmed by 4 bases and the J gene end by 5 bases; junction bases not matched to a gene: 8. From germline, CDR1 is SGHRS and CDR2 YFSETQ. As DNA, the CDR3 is TGCGCCAGCAGCGAAGGGACTAGCGGGGGGGCAGGTGAGACCCAGTACTTC. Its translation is CASSEGTSGGAGETQYF.

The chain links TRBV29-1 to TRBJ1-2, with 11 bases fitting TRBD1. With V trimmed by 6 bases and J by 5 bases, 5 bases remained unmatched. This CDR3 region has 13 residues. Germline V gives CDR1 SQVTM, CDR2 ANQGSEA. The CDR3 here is CSVRTGGSYGYTF. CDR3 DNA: TGCAGCGTGCGGACAGGGGGCAGTTATGGCTACACCTTC.

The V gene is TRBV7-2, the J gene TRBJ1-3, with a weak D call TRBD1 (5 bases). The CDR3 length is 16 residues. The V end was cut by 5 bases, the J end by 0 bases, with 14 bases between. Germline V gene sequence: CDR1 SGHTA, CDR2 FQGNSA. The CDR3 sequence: CASSLGPLSSGNTIYF. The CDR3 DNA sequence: TGTGCCAGCAGCCTGGGACCCTTGAGCTCTGGAAACACCATATATTTT.

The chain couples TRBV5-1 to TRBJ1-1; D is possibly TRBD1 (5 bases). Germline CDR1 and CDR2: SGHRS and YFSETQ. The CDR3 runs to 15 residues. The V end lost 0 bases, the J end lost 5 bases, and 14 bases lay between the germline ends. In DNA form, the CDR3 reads TGCGCCAGCAGCTTGGAAATTGGGGGAAAAACTGAAGCTTTCTTT. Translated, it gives CASSLEIGGKTEAFF.

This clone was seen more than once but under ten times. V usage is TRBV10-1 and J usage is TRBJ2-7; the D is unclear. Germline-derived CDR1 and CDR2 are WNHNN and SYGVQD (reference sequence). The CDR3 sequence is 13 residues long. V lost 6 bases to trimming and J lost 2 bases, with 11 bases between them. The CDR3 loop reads CASREQEAYEQYF. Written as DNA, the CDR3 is TGCGCCAGCAGGGAGCAAGAAGCCTACGAGCAGTACTTC.

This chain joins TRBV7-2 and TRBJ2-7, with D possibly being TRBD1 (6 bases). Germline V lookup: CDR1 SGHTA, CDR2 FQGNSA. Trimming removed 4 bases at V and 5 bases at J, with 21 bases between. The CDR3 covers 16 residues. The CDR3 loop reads CASSSRREGVRHEQYF. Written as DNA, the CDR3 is TGTGCCAGCAGCTCTCGCCGCGAGGGGGTTCGCCACGAGCAGTACTTC. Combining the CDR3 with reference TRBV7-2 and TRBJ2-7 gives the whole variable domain GAGVSQSPSNKVTEKGKDVELRCDPISGHTALYWYRQSLGQGLEFLIYFQGNSAPDKSGLPSDRFSAERTGGSVSTLTIQRTQQEDSAVYLCASSSRREGVRHEQYFGPGTRLTVT.

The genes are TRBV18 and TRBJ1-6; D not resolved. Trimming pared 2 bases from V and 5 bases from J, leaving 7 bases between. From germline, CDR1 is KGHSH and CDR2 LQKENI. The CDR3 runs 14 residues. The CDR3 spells CASSPEAHNSPLHF. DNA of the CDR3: TGTGCCAGCTCACCAGAGGCTCATAATTCACCCCTCCACTTT.

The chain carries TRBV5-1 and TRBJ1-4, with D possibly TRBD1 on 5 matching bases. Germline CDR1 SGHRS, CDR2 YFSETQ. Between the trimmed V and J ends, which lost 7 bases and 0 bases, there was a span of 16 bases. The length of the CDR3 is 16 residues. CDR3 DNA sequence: TGCGCCAGCTCCCGAGCCGGGGCCGCAACTAATGAAAAACTGTTTTTT. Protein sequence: CASSRAGAATNEKLFF.